This T cell receptor beta chain was observed in a study of cytomegalovirus exposure and HLA in healthy donors (dated by TCRdb to 2016 to 2017). Regarding the study in general: According to an earlier analysis of several hundred of the donors, roughly 180 million T cells yielded roughly 110 million unique TCR beta sequences and more than 250 Gb of sequence data. Alongside the repertoire data, information on donor age, sex, ethnicity and CMV serostatus was compiled. The study used immunosequencing to profile the T cell repertoires of several hundred subjects and linked those repertoires to cytomegalovirus serostatus. The study was designed to test whether signatures of past pathogen exposure could be identified by cataloging public T cell receptors. Class I and class II HLA loci were covered by the typing at four-digit resolution. A later genetic analysis used genome-wide SNP genotypes for about 65% of the roughly 700 donors, treating that subset as a discovery cohort. An earlier analysis of several hundred of the donors applied high-throughput TCR beta sequencing to assess whether each TCR beta V gene segment acted as functional or pseudogenic. Roughly 300 gigabases of sequencing data and around 80 million unique TCR sequences made up an early release that covered fewer than 650 HLA-typed donors. Among around 400 genotyped donors of the cohort, an average of around 250,000 unique TCR beta nucleotide sequences was sequenced per donor, of which about 19% were non-productive. To predict cytomegalovirus infection status, the study brought together high-throughput TCR immunosequencing, statistical association of individual TCRs with disease status, and machine learning. Because of strong linkage in the cohort, roughly five DR-DQ haplotypes were treated as single units for association and clustering. Of the 300 to 500 genotyped donors, 81% were placed in the genetic ancestry cluster associated with self-reported Caucasian donors. In the later analysis, no new phenotypic data were used to find candidate immune exposures; instead, reliance was placed on TCR beta sequences and their occurrence across donors. A separate validation cohort of roughly 130 different subjects was used in addition to the roughly 670-subject first cohort. A later analysis re-analyzed previously published TCR beta repertoires from 600 to 850 donors and added high-resolution HLA genotyping to study TCR occurrence patterns. The number of donors typed differed by locus, with 629-630 for A, B, C, DRB1 and DQB1, around 500 for DQA1, about 610 for DPA1, and roughly 450 for DPB1. All discovery cohort repertoires had been generated on a single sequencing platform.

The cohort comprised around 690 healthy bone marrow donors. At the time of sampling, all cohort members were nominally healthy, though unrecorded immune exposures were likely present. The donor tested CMV seropositive, placing the donor among the roughly 300 seropositive members of the cohort. Each donor provided a peripheral blood sample, and peripheral blood mononuclear cells were used for TCR beta sequencing. Genomic DNA was extracted from the blood cell samples with the Qiagen DNeasy Blood Extraction Kit. Here is what the overall study found, with its caveats: For the cohort, immune exposure information was limited to CMV serostatus. Compared with equally common non-associated chains, HLA-associated TCR beta chains in a later analysis were more clonally expanded and had lower generation probabilities. While some public TCRs were present in many individuals, most TCR sequences turned up only very rarely across donors. When HLA alleles, especially DR and DQ, strongly co-occurred, TCR associations were difficult to assign to individual alleles. A later analysis associated around 16,000 TCR beta sequences with specific HLA alleles at a false discovery rate of 0.05. A group of highly shared sequence variants was considered likely to be a technical artifact of the sequencing pipeline. Broadly in line with IMGT annotations, most TCR beta V segments showed up in productive rearrangements about 87% or about 30% of the time in an earlier analysis of several hundred of the donors. HLA typing was unavailable for some donors at each locus, so association tests used only the typed subset. A total of fewer than 200 TCR beta chains were listed by the study as associated with cytomegalovirus. In a later genetic analysis, a missense DCLRE1C variant was associated with V-gene and J-gene trimming of TCR beta chains, and the association was replicated in an independent cohort. Some IMGT-functional V segments, including TRBV6-2 and TRBV6-3, could not be told apart with the 87-base-pair reads, so those segments were excluded. Linkage disequilibrium might explain the correlated functional status among segregating V segments, but an unknown experimental factor could not be ruled out. The classifier was reported to diagnose cytomegalovirus status with high specificity and sensitivity in both the original cohort and the validation cohort. In vitro tests confirmed that a few of the cytomegalovirus-associated TCR beta chains recognize cytomegalovirus antigens. A further reported finding was that TCR beta sequences accurately predicted the HLA-A and HLA-B alleles for most subjects in the first cohort. Sequencing depth was assumed to be roughly uniform across donors in the presence/absence analyses, though that assumption may not hold. A later analysis reported that several top co-occurrence clusters appeared linked to parvovirus B19, influenza, CMV and Epstein-Barr virus. According to the authors, the approach could potentially be generalized to other disease states and immunological phenotypes. In a later analysis, TCR association rates were found to vary across HLA loci, with the most associated TCRs seen for DRB1 alleles and the fewest for HLA-C alleles. This cohort had only TCR beta chains sequenced, and the lack of alpha or paired-chain data limited which features could be detected. In a later genetic analysis, fewer N-insertions in productive TCRs were reported among donors in an Asian-associated ancestry cluster than the approximately 630-donor mean. In a later analysis, most CMV-associated TCR beta chains were found to appear HLA-restricted, with HLA associations seemingly driven largely by CMV exposure. The earlier analysis of about 600 of the donors excluded some 15 rarely observed V segments, including chromosome 9 orphons, because counts were too low.

Libraries came from the immunoSEQ multiplex PCR assay. For the multiplex PCR, a mixture combining 60 forward primers for TCR Vbeta segments and 13 reverse primers for TCR Jbeta segments was used. The CDR3 region of rearranged TCR beta genes was amplified from genomic DNA by a multiplex PCR assay. The Illumina HiSeq System was used to sequence the amplified TCR beta libraries as 87-base-pair reads. As for the authors' bioinformatics: Across the roughly 670 repertoires, a later analysis counted approximately 83 million unique TCR beta chains, 9.5 million to 12 million of which were shared by at least two donors. To remove PCR and sequencing errors, raw reads were error-corrected and collapsed into unique sequences using a nearest-neighbor algorithm that merged closely related sequences. CDR3 sequences were aligned to IMGT reference sequences to assign V, D and J gene segments. For a sequence to be retained, a match of at least six nucleotides was required to both a V gene segment and a J gene segment. Rearrangements were classified as productive when the CDR3 lacked stop codons and remained in frame with V and J, and all other rearrangements were classified as non-productive. Following IMGT convention, CDR3 was defined as the stretch from the second conserved V-encoded cysteine up to the conserved J-encoded phenylalanine. The earlier analysis of fewer than 700 of the donors excluded sequences that lacked an unambiguous match to a single V gene segment. An earlier analysis of just under 600 of the donors called V segments functional above 56.7% productive rearrangements and segregating when the between-donor standard deviation exceeded 5%. A statistical classification framework was built for diagnosing cytomegalovirus status from the catalog of TCR beta chain sequences. In a later analysis, TCR nucleotide sequences were compared against IMGT/GENE-DB human TR gene sequences so that V and J genes could be assigned. In a later analysis, CDR3 sequences and most-parsimonious VDJ recombination scenarios were assigned using the TCRdist pipeline. A later analysis defined each TCR beta chain by its CDR3 amino acid sequence plus V-gene family, and excluded reads lacking a unique V-gene family. In a later analysis, fewer than 600 highly shared, low-generation-probability nucleotide sequences were removed to address suspected cross-contamination and a sequencing artifact. In a later analysis, a clonal expansion index for each public chain was calculated from normalized within-repertoire ranks of inferred template counts. In a later analysis, generation probabilities were computed with a VDJ recombination model fitted to out-of-frame rearrangements, and the resulting probabilities were checked against IGoR. A later analysis scored TCR-TCR, TCR-HLA and TCR-CMV co-occurrence with hypergeometric tests, applying a repertoire-size bias correction to TCR pairs. False discovery rates were estimated in a later analysis by permuting HLA or CMV assignments 20 times. In a later analysis, co-occurring TCRs were grouped using DBSCAN, with TCRdist sequence similarity added in when clustering inside HLA-allele-positive subsets. Repertoires with fewer than 30,000 or more than 120,000 public chains, plus five repertoires with anomalous nucleotide sharing, were excluded from co-occurrence clustering. TCRdb carries this immuneACCESS record with in-frame sequences only. Its versions omit some clonotypes, under half of them owing to an unresolved V gene in the studies checked, with the rest unexplained. That table gives V, J and clone size, and the DNA gave D and trimming. This sample is represented by some 110,000 clones; just under 75% of them were singletons. Together, the top ten hold more than 4.5% of the sample.

CDR3 length: 14 amino acids, cysteine to phenylalanine. Only the CDR3 DNA stays, 42 bases, in frame from base 1. According to the germline V gene (reference sequence), CDR1 reads LNHDA and CDR2 reads SQIVND. The V end loses 7 bases and the J end loses 0 bases, and a stretch of 10 bases separates them. In the case of this clone: Its antigen is still unknown. No much larger clone exists at a distance of one base, and base qualities are not known.

Input material: PBMCs. The chain is assembled from TRBV19 and TRBJ1-3; the D gene remains uncertain. This clonotype was sampled from a man between 60 and 75 years old in good health and CMV-seropositive. The CDR3 region: CASKKQISGNTIYF. The sequenced DNA: TGTGCCAGTAAGAAACAGATCTCTGGAAACACCATATATTTT.